One sample yielded the 27 T cell receptor beta chains listed below, sequenced in a study of tumor and adjacent non-tumor tissue in lung cancer. RNA was extracted from bulk tissue without any cell sorting. This non-tumor lung sample came from over 3 cm beyond the tumor edge. TCRbeta libraries were built with three rounds of nested PCR, modified from ARM-PCR. Via MiXCR, TCRdb re-called the multiplex PCR reads, giving one row per CDR3 protein. The table has 75,000 to 80,000 distinct CDR3 sequences, less than 85% seen once; the top ten hold about two fifths. The material sequenced was distant non-tumor lung tissue. These receptors all stem from a man aged 65 to 85 with non-small cell lung cancer.

A word on this clonotype: The CDR3 end shows no conserved phenylalanine or tryptophan, and so a read error is likely. The chain recombines TRBV29-1 with TRBJ2-1; D not certain. The CDR3 covers 14 residues. Germline V lookup: CDR1 SQVTM, CDR2 ANQGSEA. The CDR3 bases are TGCAGCGTGGAGTTGTGGAGCTCCTACAATAAGCAGTTCTAC. Residues: CSVELWSSYNKQFY.

The chain joins TRBV28 to TRBJ2-6, with a weak D call TRBD1 (5 bases). The CDR3 runs to 15 residues. Germline V gene data show CDR1 as MDHEN and CDR2 as SYDVKM. The V gene lost 7 bases and the J gene lost 2 bases, with 12 bases spanning the gap. The CDR3 DNA sequence: TGTGCCAGCATTAAACAGGTCACTGGGGCCAACGTCCTGACTTTC. Its translation is CASIKQVTGANVLTF. The full variable domain, rest sourced from reference TRBV28 and TRBJ2-6, is DVKVTQSSRYLVKRTGEKVFLECVQDMDHENMFWYRQDPGLGLRLIYFSYDVKMKEKGDIPEGYSVSREKKERFSLILESASTNQTSMYLCASIKQVTGANVLTFGAGSRLTVL.

To note about this clonotype: One junction end disagrees with the germline gene, perhaps due to a read error. The chain is built from TRBV11-1 and TRBJ2-1; D might be TRBD1 (6 bases). The CDR3 is 14 residues long. Germline CDR1 is SGHAT and CDR2 is FQDESV (reference sequence). This CDR3 reads CASSLEDSPIGQFF. The CDR3 bases are TGTGCCAGTAGCTTAGAGGACAGTCCCATCGGACAGTTCTTC.

Notes on this clonotype: The final CDR3 position lacks the conserved phenylalanine or tryptophan, pointing to a likely read error. The DNA is left out, because the CDR3 cannot be placed on it with certainty; the CDR3 is given as TCRdb lists it. The rearrangement links TRBV6-2 or TRBV6-3 to TRBJ2-1. Germline CDR1 is MNHEY and CDR2 is SVGEGT. The CDR3 numbers 16 amino acids, ends counted. The CDR3 is CASSPKVGNSWNENFV.

Concerning this clonotype itself: Because the CDR3 is missing its conserved closing phenylalanine or tryptophan, this is likely a read error. The chain carries TRBV12-5 and TRBJ2-7; D may be TRBD2 (5 bases). The V gene's germline CDR1 is LGHNT and CDR2 FRNRAP. CDR3 length equals 12 residues. The CDR3 region is CTSGPNPDEQYL. As DNA, the CDR3 is TGTACTAGTGGCCCAAACCCGGATGAGCAGTACTTA.

Points on this clonotype: An end of the junction differs from the germline gene, which may be a read error. The chain employs TRBV11-3 and TRBJ2-7; possibly TRBD2 for D (6 bases). CDR3 length: 14 amino acids. Germline CDR1 SGHNT, CDR2 YENEEA. The CDR3, as DNA: TGTGCAAGCAACTCAATGACGGGAGCCTACGAGCAGTACTTC. This encodes CASNSMTGAYEQYF.

Regarding this clonotype: Sequence at one end of the junction differs from germline and may be a read error. For the CDR3, the DNA is TGTGCCAGCAACTTGGGAACGGGACAGACCTACGAGCAGTACTTC. Translation: CASNLGTGQTYEQYF. V and J are TRBV5-4 and TRBJ2-7; 7 bases are shared with TRBD1. This CDR3 contains 15 residues. The germline V gene has CDR1 SGHNT and CDR2 YYREEE (reference sequence).

On this clonotype: The missing conserved phenylalanine or tryptophan at the end of this CDR3 makes a read error likely. The rearrangement links TRBV28 to TRBJ1-1, with unresolved D. Germline V gene sequence: CDR1 MDHEN, CDR2 SYDVKM. This CDR3 is 13 amino acids long. Here the CDR3 reads CASSPHGRTEAFS. The CDR3 coding sequence is TGTGCTAGCAGCCCACATGGTAGGACTGAAGCTTTCTCT.

This clonotype was detected only once. A junction end diverges from the germline sequence, so it may reflect a read error. CDR3 protein: CASSRTVAGEGDEQYF. The CDR3 DNA reads TGCGCTAGCAGCCGGACAGTGGCGGGAGAGGGGGACGAGCAGTACTTC. The chain uses TRBV4-1 and TRBJ2-7, with a possible D match to TRBD2 (7 bases). Germline V CDR1 and CDR2: MGHRA, YSYEKL. CDR3 length: 16 residues.

Worth noting for this clonotype: The CDR3 does not end in the conserved phenylalanine or tryptophan, so this is likely a read error. The chain has TRBV10-1 and TRBJ2-2; D not certain. Germline V gives CDR1 WNHNN, CDR2 SYGVQD (reference sequence). Trimming took 4 bases from V and 9 from J, leaving 21 bases between them. CDR3 length equals 16 residues. The CDR3 region has the DNA TGCGCCAGCAGTGGAAACAGTGCGTCGGTCATCTGGGAGCTGTTTATT. The encoded protein is CASSGNSASVIWELFI.

Comments on this clonotype: One junction end does not reproduce the germline sequence, and a read error may be involved. The V gene is TRBV29-1, the J gene TRBJ2-1; D perhaps matches TRBD2 (5 bases). The CDR3 sequence is 16 residues long. Germline V lookup: CDR1 SQVTM, CDR2 ANQGSEA. Here the CDR3 DNA reads TGCAGCGTTGAAGATCACTCTAGCAGCATCTACAATGAGCAGTTATTC. It is translated as CSVEDHSSSIYNEQLF.

In its sample, this clonotype was seen a few times. Just one base apart from a much larger clone, this may be a read error. No conserved phenylalanine or tryptophan ends this CDR3, so it is likely a read error. The chain is built from TRBV6-1 and TRBJ2-7; D unclear. The CDR3 runs to 12 residues. Per the germline V gene, CDR1 is MNHNS and CDR2 is SASEGT. V was trimmed by 3 bases and J by 4 bases, leaving 7 bases between them. The CDR3 protein is CASSELGYEQYL. Here the CDR3 DNA reads TGTGCCAGCAGTGAGTTAGGATACGAGCAGTACCTC.

The genes are TRBV6-5 and TRBJ2-7; 7 nucleotides align to TRBD2. CDR1 is MNHEY and CDR2 is SVGAGI in the germline V gene. The CDR3 is 18 residues long. Trimming cost V 6 bases and J 4 bases; bases outside gene matches: 21. Here the CDR3 reads CASSSLTSATKPVYEQYF. CDR3 DNA: TGTGCCAGCAGCTCACTAACTAGCGCGACAAAGCCCGTGTACGAGCAGTACTTC.

In the case of this clonotype: A junction end diverges from the germline sequence, so it may reflect a read error. The rearrangement joins TRBV11-1 to TRBJ1-1; D possibly corresponds to TRBD1 (5 bases). Germline V gene lookup returns CDR1 SGHAT and CDR2 FQDESV (reference sequence). CDR3 size: 15 residues. In nucleotides, the CDR3 is TGTGCCAGCAGCTTAGAGAATCGGGCGGGGACTGAAGATCTCTTT. Encoded protein: CASSLENRAGTEDLF.

Points on this clonotype: Compared with germline, one end of the junction differs, possibly owing to a read error. The CDR3 DNA is TGTACCAGCAGCTTCCGGGACAGAACCCTGAACACTGAGGGTTCCTTT. Translation gives CTSSFRDRTLNTEGSF. The chain combines TRBV11-3 with TRBJ1-1; 7 bases line up with TRBD1. Per the germline V gene, CDR1 is SGHNT and CDR2 is YENEEA. The length of the CDR3 is 16 residues.

In the case of this clonotype: An end of the junction differs from the germline gene, which may be a read error. CDR3 residues: CVSSFWGASDTQYF. CDR3 sequence (DNA): TGTGTCAGCAGCTTTTGGGGGGCATCAGATACACAGTATTTT. The chain has TRBV11-2 and TRBJ2-3, with D perhaps being TRBD1 or TRBD2 (6 bases each). The V gene's germline CDR1 is SGHAT and CDR2 FQNNGV. The CDR3 covers 14 residues.

In regard to this clonotype: The junction departs from germline at one end; a sequencing error may be responsible. The J gene is TRBJ2-5, the V gene TRBV6-6; D gene unclear. The CDR3 runs to 12 residues. Germline V gene lookup returns CDR1 MNHNY and CDR2 SVGAGI (reference sequence). The CDR3 DNA follows: TGTACCAGCAGAGGCGTTCCCGAGACCCAGTATTTC. Its protein is CTSRGVPETQYF.

Note on this clonotype: An end of the junction does not agree with germline; a read error may underlie this. The V call is TRBV11-2, the J call TRBJ2-1; D is possibly TRBD1 or TRBD2 (5 bases each). The CDR3 loop spans 18 amino acids. Germline V gene data show CDR1 as SGHAT and CDR2 as FQNNGV. The CDR3 spells CTSGLEGLGRTSYNEQFF. The DNA of the CDR3 is TGTACCAGCGGCTTAGAAGGTCTGGGGCGGACTTCCTACAATGAGCAGTTCTTC.

The rearrangement joins TRBV28 to TRBJ1-2; 7 nucleotides agree with TRBD1. J lost 3 bases, V lost 6 bases, and 7 bases had no gene match. The CDR3 is made up of 14 amino acids. Germline CDR1 MDHEN, CDR2 SYDVKM. DNA of the CDR3: TGTGCCAGCAGGCTATCAGGGGGGGACTATGGCTACACCTTC. Translating it yields CASRLSGGDYGYTF.

The rearrangement joins TRBV6-5 to TRBJ1-4, with D unclear. Germline V gene data show CDR1 as MNHEY and CDR2 as SVGAGI. This CDR3 has 17 residues. V lost 6 bases to trimming and J lost 4 bases, with 21 bases between them. The CDR3 protein is CASSLLGRRRLNEKLFF. Written as DNA, the CDR3 is TGTGCCAGCAGCCTACTCGGGAGGCGTCGGCTTAATGAAAAACTGTTTTTT.

Regarding this clonotype: A much larger clone sits a single nucleotide away, making a read error possible. CDR3 sequence reads: CSAGQTSANEQFF. DNA of the CDR3: TGCAGTGCTGGTCAGACTAGCGCCAATGAGCAGTTCTTC. The J gene is TRBJ2-1, the V gene TRBV20-1; 8 bases match TRBD2. The J segment lost 6 bases and the V segment lost 5 bases, leaving 6 bases of the junction unmatched. The CDR3 spans 13 residues. Germline values: CDR1 DFQATT, CDR2 SNEGSKA (reference sequence).

For this clonotype: A much larger clone differs by one base, so this may be a read error. V gene TRBV28 combines with J gene TRBJ1-6; D not resolved. The germline V gene encodes CDR1 MDHEN and CDR2 SYDVKM. This CDR3 spans 13 amino acids. The CDR3 nucleotides are TGTGCCAGCAGTTTTTCTTCAAATTCACCCCTCCGCTTT. Translating gives CASSFSSNSPLRF.

The chain employs TRBV7-9 and TRBJ2-2; perhaps D is TRBD1 or TRBD2 (8 bases each). This CDR3 has 14 amino acids. Per germline, CDR1 SEHNR and CDR2 FQNEAQ (reference sequence). In nucleotides, the CDR3 is TGTGTTAGCGGGGACAGGACGAACACCGGGGAGCTGTTTTTT. Translating gives CVSGDRTNTGELFF.

A single count supports this clonotype. The chain is built from TRBV6-5 and TRBJ2-2; D not resolved. CDR3 length: 14 residues. The V end lost 8 bases, the J end lost 5 bases, and 15 bases lay between the germline ends. Germline CDR1 reads MNHEY; CDR2 reads SVGAGI. In DNA form, the CDR3 reads TGTGCCAGCGGTCCAGTGCTGGGGACCGGGGAGCTGTTTTTT. This gives the protein CASGPVLGTGELFF.

This clonotype was observed a single time. At one boundary the junction diverges from the germline segment, which might be a read error. The gene calls are TRBV11-3 and TRBJ2-3, with a weak D call TRBD2 (5 bases). Per the germline V gene, CDR1 is SGHNT and CDR2 is YENEEA. This CDR3 region has 15 residues. CDR3 bases: TGTGCCAGCACCCGTCGGGAATTAAGCACCGATACGCAGAATTTT. This translates into CASTRRELSTDTQNF. Drawing the rest from reference TRBV11-3 and TRBJ2-3, the complete variable domain is EAGVVQSPRYKIIEKKQPVAFWCNPISGHNTLYWYLQNLGQGPELLIRYENEEAVDDSQLPKDRFSAERLKGVDSTLKIQPAELGDSAVYLCASTRRELSTDTQNFGPGTRLTVL.

The chain is built from TRBV11-2 and TRBJ2-7; TRBD1 might be the D (7 bases). V was trimmed by 11 bases and J by 4 bases, leaving 24 bases between them. The CDR3 extends over 15 amino acids. CDR1 is SGHAT, CDR2 FQNNGV, per germline. This CDR3 reads CADSLDGGGRYEQYF. The CDR3 DNA sequence: TGTGCCGACAGCTTAGATGGAGGGGGCAGGTACGAGCAGTACTTC.

As regards this clonotype: The missing conserved phenylalanine or tryptophan at the end of this CDR3 makes a read error likely. The V and J genes are TRBV12-3 or TRBV12-4 and TRBJ1-2, with D hard to call. CDR3 length: 15 amino acids. V lost 5 bases and J lost 4, with 17 bases in between. The CDR3 bases are TGTGCCAGCAGTGCCCGGGATAGGGATAGCTATGGCTACACCTCC. As protein: CASSARDRDSYGYTS.